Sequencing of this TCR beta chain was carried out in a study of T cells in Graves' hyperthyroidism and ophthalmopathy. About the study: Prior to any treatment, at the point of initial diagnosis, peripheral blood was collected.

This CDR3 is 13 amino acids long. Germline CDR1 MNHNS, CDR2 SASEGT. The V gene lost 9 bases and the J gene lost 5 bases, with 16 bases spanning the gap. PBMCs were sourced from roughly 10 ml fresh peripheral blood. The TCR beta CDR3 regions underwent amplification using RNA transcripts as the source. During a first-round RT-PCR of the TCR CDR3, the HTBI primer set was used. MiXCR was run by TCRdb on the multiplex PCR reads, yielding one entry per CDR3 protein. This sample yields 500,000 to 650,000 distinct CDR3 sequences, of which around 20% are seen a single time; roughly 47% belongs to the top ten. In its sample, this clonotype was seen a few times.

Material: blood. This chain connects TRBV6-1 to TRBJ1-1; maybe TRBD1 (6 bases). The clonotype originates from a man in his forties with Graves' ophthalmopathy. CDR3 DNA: TGTGCCAGTGACAGGTTCCGTAGGACTGAAGCTTTCTTT. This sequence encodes CASDRFRRTEAFF.